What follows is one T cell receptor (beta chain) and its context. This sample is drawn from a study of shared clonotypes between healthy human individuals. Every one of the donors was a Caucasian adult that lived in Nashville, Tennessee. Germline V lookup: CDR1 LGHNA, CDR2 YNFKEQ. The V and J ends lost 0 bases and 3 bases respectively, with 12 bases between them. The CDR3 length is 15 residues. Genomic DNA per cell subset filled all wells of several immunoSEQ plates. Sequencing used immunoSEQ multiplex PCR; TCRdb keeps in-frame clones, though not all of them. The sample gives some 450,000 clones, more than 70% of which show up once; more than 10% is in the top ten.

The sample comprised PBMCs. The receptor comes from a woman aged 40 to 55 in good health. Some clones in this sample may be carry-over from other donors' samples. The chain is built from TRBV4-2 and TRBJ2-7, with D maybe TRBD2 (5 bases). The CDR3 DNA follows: TGTGCCAGCAGCCAAGAGCGGGCCGGGCACTACGAGCAGTACTTC. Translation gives CASSQERAGHYEQYF.